These 3 T cell receptor beta chains originate from one sample sequenced in a study of blood T cells in healthy people across ages. The authors ran a second PCR of about 7 to 11 cycles using a sample-barcoded 5' primer and a J-beta primer mix. TCRdb ran MiXCR on the 5' RACE reads and lists one entry per CDR3 protein. Of approximately 900,000 distinct CDR3 sequences in the sample, under 50% were seen once. Sequences were obtained from blood. The receptors come from a man aged 30 to 39 in good health.

This clonotype occurred a few times. This chain connects TRBV20-1 to TRBJ2-7, with TRBD1 matching 10 bases. Germline assignment: CDR1 DFQATT and CDR2 SNEGSKA (reference sequence). The CDR3 runs to 14 residues. V was clipped by 6 bases and J by 3 bases; unmatched bases: 8. The CDR3 sequence is CSAPGGQGIYEQYF. CDR3 coding DNA: TGCAGTGCCCCGGGGGGACAGGGGATCTACGAGCAGTACTTC.

This chain joins TRBV29-1 and TRBJ2-1; 7 bases are a match to TRBD2. Germline V gene sequence: CDR1 SQVTM, CDR2 ANQGSEA. The CDR3 is 12 residues long. Germline trimming cut 3 bases from V and 7 bases from J; bases unmatched to any gene: 3. Written as DNA, the CDR3 is TGCAGCGTTGATGCGGGGGAGAATGAGCAGTTCTTC. Protein sequence: CSVDAGENEQFF.

CDR3 residues: CASSPSPGGQFF. In DNA, the CDR3 is TGTGCCAGCAGTCCTTCCCCCGGAGGGCAGTTCTTC. The gene calls are TRBV28 and TRBJ2-1; perhaps TRBD2 as D (5 bases). This CDR3 is 12 amino acids long. Germline assignment: CDR1 MDHEN and CDR2 SYDVKM. V was shortened by 5 bases and J by 12 bases, with 14 bases between the two germline ends.